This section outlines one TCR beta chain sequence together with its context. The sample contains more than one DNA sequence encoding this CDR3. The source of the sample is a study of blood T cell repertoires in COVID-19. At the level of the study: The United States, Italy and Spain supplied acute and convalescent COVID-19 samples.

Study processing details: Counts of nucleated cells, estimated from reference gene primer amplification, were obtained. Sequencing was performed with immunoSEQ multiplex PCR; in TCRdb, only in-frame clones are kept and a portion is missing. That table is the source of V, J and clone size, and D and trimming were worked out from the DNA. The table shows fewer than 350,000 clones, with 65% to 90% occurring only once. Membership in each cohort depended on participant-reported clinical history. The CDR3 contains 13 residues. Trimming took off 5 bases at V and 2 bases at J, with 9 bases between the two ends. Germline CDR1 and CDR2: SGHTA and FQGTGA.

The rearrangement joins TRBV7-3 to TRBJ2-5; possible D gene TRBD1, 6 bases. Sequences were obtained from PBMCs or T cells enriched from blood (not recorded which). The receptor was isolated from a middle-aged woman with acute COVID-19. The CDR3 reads CASSRDRQETQYF. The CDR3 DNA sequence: TGTGCCAGCAGCCGCGACAGGCAAGAGACCCAGTACTTC. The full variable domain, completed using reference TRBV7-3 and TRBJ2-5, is GAGVSQTPSNKVTEKGKYVELRCDPISGHTALYWYRQSLGQGPEFLIYFQGTGAADDSGLPNDRFFAVRPEGSVSTLKIQRTERGDSAVYLCASSRDRQETQYFGPGTRLLVL.